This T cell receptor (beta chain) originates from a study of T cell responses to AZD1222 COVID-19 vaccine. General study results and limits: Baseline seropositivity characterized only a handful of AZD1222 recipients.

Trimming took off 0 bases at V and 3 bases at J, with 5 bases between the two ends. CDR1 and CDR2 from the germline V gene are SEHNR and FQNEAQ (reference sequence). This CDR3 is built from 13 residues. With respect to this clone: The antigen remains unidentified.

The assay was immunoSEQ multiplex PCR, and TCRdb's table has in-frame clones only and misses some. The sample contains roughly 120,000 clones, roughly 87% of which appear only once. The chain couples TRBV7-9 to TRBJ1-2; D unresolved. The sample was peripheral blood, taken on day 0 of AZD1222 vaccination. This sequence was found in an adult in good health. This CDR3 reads CASSLASHYGYTF. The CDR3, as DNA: TGTGCCAGCAGCTTAGCCAGCCACTATGGCTACACCTTC.